These 18 T cell receptor beta chains were all obtained from the same sample, sequenced in a study of vaccination and CD4 T cells after COVID-19. The Oncomine TCR Beta short-read assay sequenced DNA from cultured CD4+ T cells. TCRdb itself ran the PCR reads through MiXCR, one entry per CDR3 protein. The profile shows approximately 19,000 distinct CDR3 sequences, about half of them singletons. Noted treatment: approximately nine-day PBMC culture with coronavirus spike peptide pools or control peptides (ViraFEST assay). What these receptors recognize is not known. This specimen was CD4+ T cells from blood, cultured in vitro, taken before SARS-CoV-2 vaccination. These receptor sequences come from a human donor who had recovered from COVID-19.

J is TRBJ2-1 and V is TRBV6-5; the D is unclear. This CDR3 contains 12 residues. The germline V and J ends were trimmed by 0 bases and 3 bases, with 0 bases remaining between them. Germline V gene lookup returns CDR1 MNHEY and CDR2 SVGAGI. The DNA of the CDR3 is TGTGCCAGCAGTTACTCCTACAATGAGCAGTTCTTC. It is translated as CASSYSYNEQFF.

The V and J genes are TRBV20-1 and TRBJ1-2, with a possible D match to TRBD1 (6 bases). With 0 bases removed from V and 8 bases from J, the gap between germline ends came to 10 bases. In germline, CDR1 is DFQATT, CDR2 SNEGSKA (reference sequence). CDR3 size: 12 residues. This CDR3 is CSAREGGSGYTF. In nucleotides, the CDR3 is TGCAGTGCTAGAGAAGGGGGGAGCGGCTACACCTTC.

The V call is TRBV7-2, the J call TRBJ2-7; D is uncertain. CDR1 is SGHTA, CDR2 FQGNSA, per germline. There are 18 residues in the CDR3. Between the trimmed V and J ends, which lost 5 bases and 3 bases, there was a span of 26 bases. The CDR3 loop is CASSRTGFSGQEVYEQYF. In DNA form, the CDR3 reads TGTGCCAGCAGCCGAACCGGATTTTCAGGCCAGGAAGTCTACGAGCAGTACTTC.

The chain has TRBV19 and TRBJ2-2, with 8 positions matching TRBD2. Germline lookup yields CDR1 LNHDA and CDR2 SQIVND (reference sequence). Trimming took 1 base from V and 6 from J; bases not matched to a gene: 4. This CDR3 has 15 residues. CDR3: CASSIGMRGAGELFF. The CDR3 nucleotides read TGTGCCAGTAGTATAGGAATGCGGGGGGCCGGGGAGCTGTTTTTT.

The chain's CDR3 is CASSQESRAPYEQYF. CDR3 in DNA: TGCGCCAGCAGCCAAGAGTCGCGGGCCCCCTACGAGCAGTACTTC. The chain has TRBV4-3 and TRBJ2-7, with D perhaps matching TRBD2 (5 bases). V shed 0 bases and J shed 2 bases, with 11 bases lying between them. This CDR3 is 15 amino acids long. Germline V lookup: CDR1 LGHNA, CDR2 YSLEER.

The rearrangement links TRBV2 to TRBJ1-2; D may be TRBD1 (6 bases). Germline-derived CDR1 and CDR2 are SNHLY and FYNNEI. The CDR3 extends over 15 amino acids. With 6 bases removed from V and 2 bases from J, the gap between germline ends came to 16 bases. The CDR3 DNA sequence: TGTGCCAGCAGCGCTGGGCTGGGGGCGAACTATGGCTACACCTTC. Translation: CASSAGLGANYGYTF.

CDR3: CASSLIRNSPLHF. CDR3 in DNA: TGTGCCAGCAGCTTAATCCGGAATTCACCCCTCCACTTT. The chain combines TRBV11-2 with TRBJ1-6; D remains ambiguous. There are 13 residues in the CDR3. Looked up from germline, CDR1 is SGHAT and CDR2 is FQNNGV. Trimming removed 2 bases at V and 7 bases at J, with 6 bases between. The full variable domain, in which reference TRBV11-2 and TRBJ1-6 provide the parts outside the CDR3, is EAGVAQSPRYKIIEKRQSVAFWCNPISGHATLYWYQQILGQGPKLLIQFQNNGVVDDSQLPKDRFSAERLKGVDSTLKIQPAKLEDSAVYLCASSLIRNSPLHFGNGTRLTVT.

This clonotype was detected only once. The chain uses TRBV30 and TRBJ1-5; D possibly corresponds to TRBD1 (6 bases). CDR1 and CDR2 from the germline V gene are GTSNPN and SVGIG (reference sequence). CDR3 length: 13 residues. Trimming removed 1 base at V and 9 bases at J, with 13 bases between. CDR3 nucleotides: TGTGCCTGGAGTGAACAGGGTTCTCGGCCCCAGCATTTT. Amino acids: CAWSEQGSRPQHF.

The J gene is TRBJ2-3, the V gene TRBV7-9; 10 bases align to TRBD1. The V gene's germline CDR1 is SEHNR and CDR2 FQNEAQ (reference sequence). This CDR3 comprises 17 residues. Germline trimming cut 5 bases from V and 2 bases from J; bases unmatched to any gene: 10. CDR3 loop: CASSPIRGQGITDTQYF. Here the CDR3 DNA reads TGTGCCAGCAGCCCAATTCGGGGACAGGGGATCACAGATACGCAGTATTTT.

The V call is TRBV6-2 or TRBV6-3, the J call TRBJ2-1; D tentatively fits TRBD1 or TRBD2 (6 bases each). V lost 2 bases to trimming and J lost 6 bases, with 14 bases between them. There are 15 residues in the CDR3. Germline V lookup: CDR1 MNHEY, CDR2 SVGEGT. CDR3 in DNA: TGTGCCAGCAGTTACCGTTGGGGGGCCTCCAATGAGCAGTTCTTC. This codes for CASSYRWGASNEQFF.

The gene calls are TRBV7-3 and TRBJ2-3, with D unclear. CDR3 length: 15 residues. Germline assignment: CDR1 SGHTA and CDR2 FQGTGA. Trimming removed 2 bases at V and 0 bases at J, with 9 bases between. CDR3 loop: CASSLLGTSTDTQYF. The CDR3 nucleotides read TGTGCCAGCAGCTTATTGGGCACCAGCACAGATACGCAGTATTTT.

The chain couples TRBV6-4 to TRBJ1-5; 8 bases align to TRBD1. There are 15 residues in the CDR3. Germline CDR1 reads MRHNA; CDR2 reads SNTAGT. Trimming removed 3 bases from V and 2 bases from J; junction bases left unmatched: 3. Here the CDR3 reads CASSEKDRGNQPQHF. For the CDR3, the DNA is TGTGCCAGCAGTGAAAAGGACAGGGGCAATCAGCCCCAGCATTTT.

This chain connects TRBV24-1 to TRBJ2-7; 7 bases map to TRBD1. This CDR3 spans 13 amino acids. Trimming cost V 4 bases and J 6 bases; bases outside gene matches: 5. Germline V gene lookup returns CDR1 KGHDR and CDR2 SFDVKD. The CDR3 is CATSDRTGFEQYF. For the CDR3, the DNA is TGTGCCACCAGTGACCGGACAGGCTTCGAGCAGTACTTC.

The J gene is TRBJ1-2, the V gene TRBV5-1; 7 bases align to TRBD1. J gave up 2 bases and V 2 bases, and 3 bases lay outside the gene matches. Germline V lookup: CDR1 SGHRS, CDR2 YFSETQ. The CDR3 runs 14 residues. CDR3 amino acids: CASSLGDRNYGYTF. For the CDR3, the DNA is TGCGCCAGCAGCTTAGGGGACAGAAACTATGGCTACACCTTC.

The chain employs TRBV15 and TRBJ2-3, with 9 bases lining up with TRBD2. J was trimmed by 1 base and V by 0 bases; bases with no gene match: 5. The CDR3 has 17 amino acids. The V gene's germline CDR1 is LNHNV and CDR2 YYDKDF (reference sequence). The CDR3 region has the DNA TGTGCCACCAGCAGAGAAGCGGGAGGAGGTGGCACAGATACGCAGTATTTT. Its translation: CATSREAGGGGTDTQYF.

The chain carries TRBV7-2 and TRBJ2-6, with TRBD2 as a possible D gene (6 bases). From germline, CDR1 is SGHTA and CDR2 FQGNSA. Trimming left V 8 bases short and J 0 bases short, with 17 bases between. The CDR3 length is 17 residues. CDR3 protein: CASRIGLFSSGANVLTF. As DNA, the CDR3 is TGTGCCAGCCGAATAGGACTATTTTCCTCTGGGGCCAACGTCCTGACTTTC. The variable domain in full, completed from reference TRBV7-2 and TRBJ2-6, reads GAGVSQSPSNKVTEKGKDVELRCDPISGHTALYWYRQSLGQGLEFLIYFQGNSAPDKSGLPSDRFSAERTGGSVSTLTIQRTQQEDSAVYLCASRIGLFSSGANVLTFGAGSRLTVL.

The V call is TRBV20-1, the J call TRBJ1-5; D gene ambiguous. Between the trimmed V and J ends, which lost 0 bases and 12 bases, there was a span of 12 bases. The CDR3 extends over 12 amino acids. In germline, CDR1 is DFQATT, CDR2 SNEGSKA (reference sequence). As DNA, the CDR3 is TGCAGTGCTAGAGATTCGTATCTAAACCAGCATTTT. It codes for CSARDSYLNQHF.

With regard to this clonotype: A read error may produce the germline difference seen at one junction end. This chain joins TRBV7-9 and TRBJ2-3; 7 nucleotides agree with TRBD2. This CDR3 is built from 14 residues. Germline lookup yields CDR1 SEHNR and CDR2 FQNEAQ (reference sequence). The CDR3 DNA sequence: TGTGTCAGCAGCTACGCGGGGGGCACAGATACGCAGTATTTT. Protein product: CVSSYAGGTDTQYF.